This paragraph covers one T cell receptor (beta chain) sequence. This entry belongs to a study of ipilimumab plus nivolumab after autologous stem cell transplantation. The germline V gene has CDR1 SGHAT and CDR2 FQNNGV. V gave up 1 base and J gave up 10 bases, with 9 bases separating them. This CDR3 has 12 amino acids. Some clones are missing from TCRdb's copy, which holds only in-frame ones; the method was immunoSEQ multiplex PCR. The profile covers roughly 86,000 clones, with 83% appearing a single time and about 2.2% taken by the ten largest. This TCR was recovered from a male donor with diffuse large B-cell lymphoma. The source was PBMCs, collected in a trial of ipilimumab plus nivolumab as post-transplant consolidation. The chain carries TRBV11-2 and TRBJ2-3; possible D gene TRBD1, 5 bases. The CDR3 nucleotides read TGTGCCAGCAGCTTAGTTCAGGGTCCGCAGTATTTT. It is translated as CASSLVQGPQYF.